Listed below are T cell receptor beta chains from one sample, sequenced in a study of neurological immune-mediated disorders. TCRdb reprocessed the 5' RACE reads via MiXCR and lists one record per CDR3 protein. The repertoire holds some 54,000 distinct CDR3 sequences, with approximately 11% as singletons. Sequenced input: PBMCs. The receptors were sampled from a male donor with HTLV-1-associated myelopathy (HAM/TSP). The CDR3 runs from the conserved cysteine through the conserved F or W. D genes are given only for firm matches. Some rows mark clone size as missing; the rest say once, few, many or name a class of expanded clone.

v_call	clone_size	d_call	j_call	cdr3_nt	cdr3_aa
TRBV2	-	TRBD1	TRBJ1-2	TGTGCCAGCATACCGGGACAGGGGGCGAGGTATGTCTACACCTTC	CASIPGQGARYVYTF
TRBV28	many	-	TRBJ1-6	TGTGCCAGTGAGGGTGAAGGGACGGTCTATAATTCACCCCTCCACTTT	CASEGEGTVYNSPLHF
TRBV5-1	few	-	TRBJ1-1	TGCGCCAGCAGCCGGGATGGAAGGGGTACTGAAGCTTTCTTT	CASSRDGRGTEAFF
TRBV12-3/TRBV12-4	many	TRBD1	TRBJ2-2	TGTGCCAGCAGAATCGACGACAGGGGGAACACCGGGGAGCTGTTTTTT	CASRIDDRGNTGELFF
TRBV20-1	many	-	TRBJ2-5	TGCAGTGCTCAGGACAGACAAGAGACCCAGTACTTC	CSAQDRQETQYF
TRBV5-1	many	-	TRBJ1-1	TGCGCCAGCAGCTTGGCCGGCAGGGGAACTGAAGCTTTCTTT	CASSLAGRGTEAFF
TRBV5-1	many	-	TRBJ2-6	TGCGCCAGCAGCCAAAAATTCTCTGGGGCCAACGTCCTGACTTTC	CASSQKFSGANVLTF
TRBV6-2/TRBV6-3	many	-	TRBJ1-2	TGTGCCAGCAGTCAAAAGGGACTAGGCGACTATGGCTACACCTTC	CASSQKGLGDYGYTF
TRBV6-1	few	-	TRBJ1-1	TGTGCCAGCAGTGCTCAGTCCCCCACTGAAGCTTTCTTT	CASSAQSPTEAFF
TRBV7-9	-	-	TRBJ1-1	TGTGCCAGCAGCTTACAGGCGAACTCTGAAGCTTTCTTT	CASSLQANSEAFF
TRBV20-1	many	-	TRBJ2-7	TGCAGTGCTAGATTAGGGGCCCCCGAGCAGTACTTC	CSARLGAPEQYF
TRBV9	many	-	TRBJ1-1	TGTGCCAGCAGCGTAGCGGGGACAATGAACACTGAAGCTTTCTTT	CASSVAGTMNTEAFF
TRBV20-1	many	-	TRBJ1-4	TGCAGTGCTAGAGCCAAAGGGGAAAAACTGTTTTTT	CSARAKGEKLFF
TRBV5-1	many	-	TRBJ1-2	TGCGCCAGCAGCTTGGGGACGGCGACTAACTATGGCTACACCTTC	CASSLGTATNYGYTF
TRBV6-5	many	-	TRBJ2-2	TGTGCCAGGGGTATAACCGGGGAGCTGTTTTTT	CARGITGELFF
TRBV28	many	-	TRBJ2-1	TGTGCCAGCAGTTCCCCCGGTGTTGTTGGGGAATCAAACAATGAGCAGTTCTTC	CASSSPGVVGESNNEQFF
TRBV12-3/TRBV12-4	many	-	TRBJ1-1	TGTGCCAGCATAAATCGTCCGGGGGGGAACACTGAAGCTTTCTTT	CASINRPGGNTEAFF
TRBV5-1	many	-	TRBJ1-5	TGCGCCAGCAGCTTAGGCGAAACAAGGGGAAATCAGCCCCAGCATTTT	CASSLGETRGNQPQHF
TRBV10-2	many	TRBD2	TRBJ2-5	TGCGCCAGCACCCTAGCGGGGGGGCCGGGAGAGACCCAGTACTTC	CASTLAGGPGETQYF